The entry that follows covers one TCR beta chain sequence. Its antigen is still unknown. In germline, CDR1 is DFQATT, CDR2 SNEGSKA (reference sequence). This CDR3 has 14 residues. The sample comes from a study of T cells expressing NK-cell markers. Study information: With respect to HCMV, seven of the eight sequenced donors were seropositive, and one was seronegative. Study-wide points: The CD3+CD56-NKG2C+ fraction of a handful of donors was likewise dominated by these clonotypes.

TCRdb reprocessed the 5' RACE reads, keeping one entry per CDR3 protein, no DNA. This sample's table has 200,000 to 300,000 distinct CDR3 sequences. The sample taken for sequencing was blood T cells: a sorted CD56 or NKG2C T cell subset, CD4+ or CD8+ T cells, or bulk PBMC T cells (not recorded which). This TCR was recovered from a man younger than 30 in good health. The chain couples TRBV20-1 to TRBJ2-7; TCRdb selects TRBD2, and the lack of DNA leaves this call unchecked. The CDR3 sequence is CSASRRTFTYEQYF.